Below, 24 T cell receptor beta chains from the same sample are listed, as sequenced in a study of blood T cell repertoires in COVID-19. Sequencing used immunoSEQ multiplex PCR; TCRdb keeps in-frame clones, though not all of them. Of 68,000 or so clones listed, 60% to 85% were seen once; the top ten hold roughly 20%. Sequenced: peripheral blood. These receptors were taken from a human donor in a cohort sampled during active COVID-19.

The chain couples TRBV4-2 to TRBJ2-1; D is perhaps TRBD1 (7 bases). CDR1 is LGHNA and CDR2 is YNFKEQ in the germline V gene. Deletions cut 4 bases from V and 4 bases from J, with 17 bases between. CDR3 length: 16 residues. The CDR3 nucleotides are TGTGCCAGCAGCCGCGGCGGGACAGAGCTTTACAATGAGCAGTTCTTC. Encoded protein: CASSRGGTELYNEQFF.

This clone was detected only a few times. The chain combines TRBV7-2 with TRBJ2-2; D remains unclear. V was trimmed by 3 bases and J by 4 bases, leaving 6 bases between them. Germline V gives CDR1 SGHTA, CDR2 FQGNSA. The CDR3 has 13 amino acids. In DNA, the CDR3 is TGTGCCAGCAGCTTGTCCAGCACCGGGGAGCTGTTTTTT. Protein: CASSLSSTGELFF.

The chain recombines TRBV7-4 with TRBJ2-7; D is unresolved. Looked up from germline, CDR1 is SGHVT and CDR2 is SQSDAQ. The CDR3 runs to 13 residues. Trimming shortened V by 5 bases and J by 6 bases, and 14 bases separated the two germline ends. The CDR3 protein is CASSPRVAREQYF. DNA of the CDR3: TGTGCCAGCAGCCCCCGGGTAGCACGCGAGCAGTACTTC.

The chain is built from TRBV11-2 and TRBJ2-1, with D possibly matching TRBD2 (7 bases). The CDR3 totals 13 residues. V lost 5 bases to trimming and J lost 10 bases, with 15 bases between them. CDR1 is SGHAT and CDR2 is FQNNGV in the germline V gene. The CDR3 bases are TGTGCCAGCAGCCCCGCATGGGGGGGCGAGCAGTTCTTC. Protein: CASSPAWGGEQFF.

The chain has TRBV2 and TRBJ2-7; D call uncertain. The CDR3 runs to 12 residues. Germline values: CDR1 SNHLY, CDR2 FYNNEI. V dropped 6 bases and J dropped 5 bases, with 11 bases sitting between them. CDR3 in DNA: TGTGCCAGCAGAGACGAGGCCGACGAGCAGTACTTC. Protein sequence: CASRDEADEQYF. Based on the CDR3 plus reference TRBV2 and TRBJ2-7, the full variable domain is EPEVTQTPSHQVTQMGQEVILRCVPISNHLYFYWYRQILGQKVEFLVSFYNNEISEKSEIFDDQFSVERPDGSNFTLKIRSTKLEDSAMYFCASRDEADEQYFGPGTRLTVT.

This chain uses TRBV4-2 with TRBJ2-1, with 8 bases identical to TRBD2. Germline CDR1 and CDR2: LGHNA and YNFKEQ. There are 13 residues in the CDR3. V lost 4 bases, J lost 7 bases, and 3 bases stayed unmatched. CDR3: CASSLSGVNEQFF. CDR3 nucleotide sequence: TGTGCCAGCAGCCTTAGCGGGGTTAATGAGCAGTTCTTC.

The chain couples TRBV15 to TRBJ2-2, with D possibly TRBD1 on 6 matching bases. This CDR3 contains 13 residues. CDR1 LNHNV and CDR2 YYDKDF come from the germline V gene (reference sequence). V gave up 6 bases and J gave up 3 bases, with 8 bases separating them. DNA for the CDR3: TGTGCCACCAGTGGGGGCTACACCGGGGAGCTGTTTTTT. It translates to CATSGGYTGELFF.

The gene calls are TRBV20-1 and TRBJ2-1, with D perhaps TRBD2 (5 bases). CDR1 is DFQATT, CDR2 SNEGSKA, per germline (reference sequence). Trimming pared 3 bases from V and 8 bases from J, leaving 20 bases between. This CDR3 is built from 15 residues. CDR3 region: CSASRAGPGYDEQFF. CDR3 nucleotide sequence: TGCAGTGCTAGTCGGGCTGGGCCGGGATACGATGAGCAGTTCTTC.

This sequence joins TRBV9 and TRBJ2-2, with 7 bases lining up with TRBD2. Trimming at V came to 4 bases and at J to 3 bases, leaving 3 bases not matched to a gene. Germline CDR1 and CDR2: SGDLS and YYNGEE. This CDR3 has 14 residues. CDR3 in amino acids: CASSPSGDTGELFF. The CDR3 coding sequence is TGTGCCAGCAGCCCCAGCGGGGACACCGGGGAGCTGTTTTTT.

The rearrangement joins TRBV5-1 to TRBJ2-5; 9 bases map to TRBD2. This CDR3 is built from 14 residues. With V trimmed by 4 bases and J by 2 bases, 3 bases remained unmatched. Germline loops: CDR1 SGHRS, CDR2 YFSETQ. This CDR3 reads CASSTTSGQETQYF. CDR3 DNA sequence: TGCGCCAGCAGCACAACTAGCGGGCAAGAGACCCAGTACTTC.

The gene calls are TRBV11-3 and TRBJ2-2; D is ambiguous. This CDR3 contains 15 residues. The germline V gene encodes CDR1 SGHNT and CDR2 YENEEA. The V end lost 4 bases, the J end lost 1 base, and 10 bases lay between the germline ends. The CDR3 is CASSSPQENTGELFF. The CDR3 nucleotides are TGTGCCAGCAGCTCACCCCAGGAGAACACCGGGGAGCTGTTTTTT.

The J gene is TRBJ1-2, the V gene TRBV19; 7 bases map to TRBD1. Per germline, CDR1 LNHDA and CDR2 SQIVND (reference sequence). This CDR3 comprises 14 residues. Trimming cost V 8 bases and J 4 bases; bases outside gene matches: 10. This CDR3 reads CASLPPGTAYGYTF. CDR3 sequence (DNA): TGTGCCAGTCTTCCCCCGGGGACAGCCTATGGCTACACCTTC. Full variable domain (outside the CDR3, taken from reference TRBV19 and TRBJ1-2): DGGITQSPKYLFRKEGQNVTLSCEQNLNHDAMYWYRQDPGQGLRLIYYSQIVNDFQKGDIAEGYSVSREKKESFPLTVTSAQKNPTAFYLCASLPPGTAYGYTFGSGTRLTVV.

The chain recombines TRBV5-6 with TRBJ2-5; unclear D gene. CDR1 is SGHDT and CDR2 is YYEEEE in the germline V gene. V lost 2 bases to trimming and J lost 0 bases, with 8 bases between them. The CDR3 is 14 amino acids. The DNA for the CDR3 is TGTGCCAGCAGCTTACTCCCGTACCAAGAGACCCAGTACTTC. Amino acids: CASSLLPYQETQYF.

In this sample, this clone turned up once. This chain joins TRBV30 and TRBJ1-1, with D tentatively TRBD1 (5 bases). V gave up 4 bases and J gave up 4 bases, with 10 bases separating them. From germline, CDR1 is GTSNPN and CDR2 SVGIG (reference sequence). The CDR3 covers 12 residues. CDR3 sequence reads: CAWMGGGTEAFF. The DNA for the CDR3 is TGTGCCTGGATGGGGGGGGGCACTGAAGCTTTCTTT. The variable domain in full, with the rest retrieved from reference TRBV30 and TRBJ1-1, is SQTIHQWPATLVQPVGSPLSLECTVEGTSNPNLYWYRQAAGRGLQLLFYSVGIGQISSEVPQNLSASRPQDRQFILSSKKLLLSDSGFYLCAWMGGGTEAFFGQGTRLTVV.

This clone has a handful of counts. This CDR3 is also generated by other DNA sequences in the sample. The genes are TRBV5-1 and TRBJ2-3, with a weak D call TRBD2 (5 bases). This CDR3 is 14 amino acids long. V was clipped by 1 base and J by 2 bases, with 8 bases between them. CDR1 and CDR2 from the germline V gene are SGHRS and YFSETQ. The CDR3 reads CASSLSGNTDTQYF. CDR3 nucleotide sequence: TGCGCCAGCAGCTTGTCGGGGAACACAGATACGCAGTATTTT. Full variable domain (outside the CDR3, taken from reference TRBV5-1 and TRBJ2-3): KAGVTQTPRYLIKTRGQQVTLSCSPISGHRSVSWYQQTPGQGLQFLFEYFSETQRNKGNFPGRFSGRQFSNSRSEMNVSTLELGDSALYLCASSLSGNTDTQYFGPGTRLTVL.

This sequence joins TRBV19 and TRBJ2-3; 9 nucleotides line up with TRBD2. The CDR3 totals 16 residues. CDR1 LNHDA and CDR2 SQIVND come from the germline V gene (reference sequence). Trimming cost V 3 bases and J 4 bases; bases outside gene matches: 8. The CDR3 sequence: CASSIDRLAGPDTQYF. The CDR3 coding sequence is TGTGCCAGTAGTATCGATCGGCTAGCGGGACCAGATACGCAGTATTTT.

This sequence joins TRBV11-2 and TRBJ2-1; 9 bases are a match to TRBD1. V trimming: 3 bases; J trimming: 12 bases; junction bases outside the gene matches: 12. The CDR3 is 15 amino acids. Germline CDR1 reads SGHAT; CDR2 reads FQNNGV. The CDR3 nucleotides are TGTGCCAGCAGCTTCGGGGGGACAGGGAAGTTAGGGCAGTTCTTC. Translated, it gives CASSFGGTGKLGQFF.

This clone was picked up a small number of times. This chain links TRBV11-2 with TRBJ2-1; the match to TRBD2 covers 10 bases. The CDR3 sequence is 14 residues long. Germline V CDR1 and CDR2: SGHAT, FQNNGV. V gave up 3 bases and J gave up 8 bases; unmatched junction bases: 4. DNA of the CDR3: TGTGCCAGCAGCTTCCCTAGCGGGAGTGATGAGCAGTTCTTC. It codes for CASSFPSGSDEQFF.

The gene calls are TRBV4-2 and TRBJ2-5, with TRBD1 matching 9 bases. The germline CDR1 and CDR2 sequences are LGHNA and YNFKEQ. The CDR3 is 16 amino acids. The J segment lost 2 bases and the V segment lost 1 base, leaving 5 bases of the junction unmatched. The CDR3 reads CASSQVETGGQETQYF. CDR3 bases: TGTGCCAGCAGCCAAGTTGAGACAGGGGGTCAAGAGACCCAGTACTTC.

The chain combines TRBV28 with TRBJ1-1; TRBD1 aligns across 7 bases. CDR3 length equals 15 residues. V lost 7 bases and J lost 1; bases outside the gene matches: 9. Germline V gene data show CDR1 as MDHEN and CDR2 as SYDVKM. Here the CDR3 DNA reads TGTGCCAGCACGGGGACAGCACCGAAGAACACTGAAGCTTTCTTT. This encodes CASTGTAPKNTEAFF. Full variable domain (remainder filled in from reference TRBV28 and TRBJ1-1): DVKVTQSSRYLVKRTGEKVFLECVQDMDHENMFWYRQDPGLGLRLIYFSYDVKMKEKGDIPEGYSVSREKKERFSLILESASTNQTSMYLCASTGTAPKNTEAFFGQGTRLTVV.

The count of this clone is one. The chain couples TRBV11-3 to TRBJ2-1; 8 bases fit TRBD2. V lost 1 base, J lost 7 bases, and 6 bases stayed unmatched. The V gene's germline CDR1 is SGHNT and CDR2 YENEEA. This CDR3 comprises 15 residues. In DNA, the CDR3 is TGTGCCAGCAGCTTAGCAGCGGGAGTGGGAAATGAGCAGTTCTTC. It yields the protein CASSLAAGVGNEQFF.

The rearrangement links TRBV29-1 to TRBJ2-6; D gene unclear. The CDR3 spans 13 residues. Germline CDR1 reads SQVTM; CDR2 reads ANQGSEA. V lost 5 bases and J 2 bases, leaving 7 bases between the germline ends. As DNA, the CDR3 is TGCAGCGTTCAACTAACTGGGGCCAACGTCCTGACTTTC. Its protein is CSVQLTGANVLTF.

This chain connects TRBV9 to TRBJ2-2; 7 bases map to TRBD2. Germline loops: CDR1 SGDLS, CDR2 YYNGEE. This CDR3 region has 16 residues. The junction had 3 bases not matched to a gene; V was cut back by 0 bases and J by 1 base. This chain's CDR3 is CASSVGASGNTGELFF. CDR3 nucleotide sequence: TGTGCCAGCAGCGTAGGGGCTAGCGGGAACACCGGGGAGCTGTTTTTT.

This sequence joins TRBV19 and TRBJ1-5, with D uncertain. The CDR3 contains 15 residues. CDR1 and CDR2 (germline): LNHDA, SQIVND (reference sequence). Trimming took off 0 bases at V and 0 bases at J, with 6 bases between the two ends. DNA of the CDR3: TGTGCCAGTAGTATAGACAGGTATAGCAATCAGCCCCAGCATTTT. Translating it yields CASSIDRYSNQPQHF. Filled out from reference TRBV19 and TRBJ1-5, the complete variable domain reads DGGITQSPKYLFRKEGQNVTLSCEQNLNHDAMYWYRQDPGQGLRLIYYSQIVNDFQKGDIAEGYSVSREKKESFPLTVTSAQKNPTAFYLCASSIDRYSNQPQHFGDGTRLSIL.